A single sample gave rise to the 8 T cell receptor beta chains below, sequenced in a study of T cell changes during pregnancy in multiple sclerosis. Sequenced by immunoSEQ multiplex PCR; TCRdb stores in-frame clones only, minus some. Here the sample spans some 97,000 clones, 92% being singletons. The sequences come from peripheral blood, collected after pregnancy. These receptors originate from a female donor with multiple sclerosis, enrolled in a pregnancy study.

In nucleotides, the CDR3 is TGTGCCATCAGACGACAGGGGGCTAATGAAAAACTGTTTTTT. As protein: CAIRRQGANEKLFF. The gene calls are TRBV10-3 and TRBJ1-4; 9 bases are a match to TRBD1. V was clipped by 6 bases and J by 3 bases; unmatched bases: 2. CDR3 length equals 14 residues. From germline, CDR1 is ENHRY and CDR2 SYGVKD.

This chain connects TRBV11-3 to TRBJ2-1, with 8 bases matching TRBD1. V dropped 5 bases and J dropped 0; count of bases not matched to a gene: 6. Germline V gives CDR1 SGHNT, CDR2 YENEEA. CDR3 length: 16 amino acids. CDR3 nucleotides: TGTGCCAGCAGCAGATACAGGGGGAGCTCCTACAATGAGCAGTTCTTC. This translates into CASSRYRGSSYNEQFF.

The chain's CDR3 is CASSPSGGSVNEQYF. As DNA, the CDR3 is TGTGCCAGCAGCCCCTCCGGCGGGAGTGTCAACGAGCAGTACTTC. The chain carries TRBV7-8 and TRBJ2-7; TRBD2 matches at 7 bases. CDR1 SGHVS and CDR2 FQNEAQ come from the germline V gene. The V segment lost 5 bases and the J segment 5 bases; nucleotides outside the gene matches: 12. The CDR3 consists of 15 residues.

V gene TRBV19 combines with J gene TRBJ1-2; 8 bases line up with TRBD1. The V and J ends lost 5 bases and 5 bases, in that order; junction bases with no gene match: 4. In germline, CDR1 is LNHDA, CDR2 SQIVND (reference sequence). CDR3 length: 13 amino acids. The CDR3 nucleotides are TGTGCCAGTAGTTATGACAGGGGATATGGCTACACCTTC. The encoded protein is CASSYDRGYGYTF. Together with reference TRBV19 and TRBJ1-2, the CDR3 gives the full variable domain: DGGITQSPKYLFRKEGQNVTLSCEQNLNHDAMYWYRQDPGQGLRLIYYSQIVNDFQKGDIAEGYSVSREKKESFPLTVTSAQKNPTAFYLCASSYDRGYGYTFGSGTRLTVV.

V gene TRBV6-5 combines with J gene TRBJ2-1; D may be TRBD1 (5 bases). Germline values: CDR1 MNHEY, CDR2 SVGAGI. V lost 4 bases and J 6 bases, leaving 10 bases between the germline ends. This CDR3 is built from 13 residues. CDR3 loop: CASSSYQGNEQFF. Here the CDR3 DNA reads TGTGCCAGCAGTTCGTACCAGGGCAATGAGCAGTTCTTC.

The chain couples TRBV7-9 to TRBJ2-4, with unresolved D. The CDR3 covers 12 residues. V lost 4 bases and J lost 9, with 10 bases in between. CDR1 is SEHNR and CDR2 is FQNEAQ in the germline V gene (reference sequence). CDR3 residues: CASSSGGGIQYF. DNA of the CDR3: TGTGCCAGCAGCTCCGGCGGTGGCATTCAGTACTTC.

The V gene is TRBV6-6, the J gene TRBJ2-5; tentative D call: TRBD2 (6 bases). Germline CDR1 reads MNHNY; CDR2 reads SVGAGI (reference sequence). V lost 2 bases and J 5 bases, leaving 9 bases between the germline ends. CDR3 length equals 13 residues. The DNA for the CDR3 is TGTGCCAGCAGTTACAAGGGGAGGGAGACCCAGTACTTC. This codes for CASSYKGRETQYF.

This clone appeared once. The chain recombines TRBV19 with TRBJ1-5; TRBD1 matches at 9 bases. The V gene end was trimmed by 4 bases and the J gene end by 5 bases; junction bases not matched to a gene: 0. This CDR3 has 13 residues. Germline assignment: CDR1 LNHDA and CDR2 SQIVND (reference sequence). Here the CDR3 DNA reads TGTGCCAGTAGTAGGACAGGGGATCAGCCCCAGCATTTT. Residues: CASSRTGDQPQHF. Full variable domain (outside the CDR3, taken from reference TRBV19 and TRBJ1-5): DGGITQSPKYLFRKEGQNVTLSCEQNLNHDAMYWYRQDPGQGLRLIYYSQIVNDFQKGDIAEGYSVSREKKESFPLTVTSAQKNPTAFYLCASSRTGDQPQHFGDGTRLSIL.